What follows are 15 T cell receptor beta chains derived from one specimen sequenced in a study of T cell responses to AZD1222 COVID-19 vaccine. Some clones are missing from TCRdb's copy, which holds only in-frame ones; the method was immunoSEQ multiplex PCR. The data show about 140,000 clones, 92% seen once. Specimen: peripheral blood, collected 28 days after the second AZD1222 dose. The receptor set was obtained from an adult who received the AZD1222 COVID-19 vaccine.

For the CDR3, the DNA is TGCGCCAGCAGCCAAGGGCCTCGGGGGTCTGCTAATGAAAAACTGTTTTTT. It encodes CASSQGPRGSANEKLFF. J is TRBJ1-4 and V is TRBV4-3; possibly TRBD1 for D (5 bases). Germline V gene lookup returns CDR1 LGHNA and CDR2 YSLEER. The CDR3 is 17 residues long. Deletions cut 1 base from V and 3 bases from J, with 15 bases between.

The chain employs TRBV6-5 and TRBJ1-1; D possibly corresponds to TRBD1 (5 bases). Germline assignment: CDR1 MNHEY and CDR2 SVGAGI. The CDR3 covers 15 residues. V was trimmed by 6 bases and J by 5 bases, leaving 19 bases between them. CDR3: CASSPGEGRVTEAFF. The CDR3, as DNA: TGTGCCAGCAGCCCGGGGGAGGGGAGAGTAACTGAAGCTTTCTTT.

For the CDR3, the DNA is TGTGCCAGCAGCCAGGAAGAGACCCAGTACTTC. It yields the protein CASSQEETQYF. The V gene is TRBV7-8, the J gene TRBJ2-5, with unresolved D. CDR3 length equals 11 residues. V was clipped by 5 bases and J by 3 bases, with 4 bases between them. Per the germline V gene, CDR1 is SGHVS and CDR2 is FQNEAQ.

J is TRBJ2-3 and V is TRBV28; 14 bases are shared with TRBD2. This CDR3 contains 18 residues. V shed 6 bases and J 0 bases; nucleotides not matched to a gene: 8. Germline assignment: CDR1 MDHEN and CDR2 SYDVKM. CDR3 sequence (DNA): TGTGCCAGCAGGTACATGACTAGCGGGAGGGAAAGCACAGATACGCAGTATTTT. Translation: CASRYMTSGRESTDTQYF. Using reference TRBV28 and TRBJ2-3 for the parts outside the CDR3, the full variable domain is DVKVTQSSRYLVKRTGEKVFLECVQDMDHENMFWYRQDPGLGLRLIYFSYDVKMKEKGDIPEGYSVSREKKERFSLILESASTNQTSMYLCASRYMTSGRESTDTQYFGPGTRLTVL.

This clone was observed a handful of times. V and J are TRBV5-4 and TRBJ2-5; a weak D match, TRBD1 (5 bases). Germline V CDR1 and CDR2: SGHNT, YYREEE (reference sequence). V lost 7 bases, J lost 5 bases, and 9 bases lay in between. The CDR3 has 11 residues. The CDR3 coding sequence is TGTGCCAGCCGGTGGGGCGAGACCCAGTACTTC. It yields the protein CASRWGETQYF.

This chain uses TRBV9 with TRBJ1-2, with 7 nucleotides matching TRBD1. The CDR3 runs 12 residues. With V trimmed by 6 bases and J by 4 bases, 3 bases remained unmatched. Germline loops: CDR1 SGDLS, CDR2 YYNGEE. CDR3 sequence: CASTRQGYGYTF. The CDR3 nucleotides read TGTGCCAGCACCCGACAGGGCTATGGCTACACCTTC. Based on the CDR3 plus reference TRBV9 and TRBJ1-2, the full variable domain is DSGVTQTPKHLITATGQRVTLRCSPRSGDLSVYWYQQSLDQGLQFLIQYYNGEERAKGNILERFSAQQFPDLHSELNLSSLELGDSALYFCASTRQGYGYTFGSGTRLTVV.

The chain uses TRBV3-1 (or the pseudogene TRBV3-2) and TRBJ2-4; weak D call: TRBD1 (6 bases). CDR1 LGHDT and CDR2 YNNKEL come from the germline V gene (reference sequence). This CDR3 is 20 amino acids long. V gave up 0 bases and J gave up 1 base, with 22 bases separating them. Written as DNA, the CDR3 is TGTGCCAGCAGCCAAGATCATCCGGGCGCAGGGGTGCTGGCCAAAAACATTCAGTACTTC. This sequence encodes CASSQDHPGAGVLAKNIQYF.

DNA of the CDR3: TGTGCCAGCAGCATATCCCCGGGACAGGGCTACTATGGCTACACCTTC. Residues: CASSISPGQGYYGYTF. The chain has TRBV13 and TRBJ1-2, with TRBD1 matching 9 bases. Germline assignment: CDR1 PRHDT and CDR2 FYEKMQ (reference sequence). With 5 bases clipped from V and 3 bases from J, the junction kept 10 bases outside the gene matches. The CDR3 consists of 16 residues.

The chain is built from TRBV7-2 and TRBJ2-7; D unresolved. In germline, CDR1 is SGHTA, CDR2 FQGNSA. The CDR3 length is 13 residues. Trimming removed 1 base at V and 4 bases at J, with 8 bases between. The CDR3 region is CASSLDLPYEQYF. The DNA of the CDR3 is TGTGCCAGCAGCTTAGATCTCCCTTACGAGCAGTACTTC.

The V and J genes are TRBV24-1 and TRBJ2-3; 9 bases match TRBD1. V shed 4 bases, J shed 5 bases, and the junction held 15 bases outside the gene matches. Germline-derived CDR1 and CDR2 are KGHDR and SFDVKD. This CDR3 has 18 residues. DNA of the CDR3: TGTGCCACCAGTGACCCAACACCCGGGACAGGGAAGAGAGATACGCAGTATTTT. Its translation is CATSDPTPGTGKRDTQYF.

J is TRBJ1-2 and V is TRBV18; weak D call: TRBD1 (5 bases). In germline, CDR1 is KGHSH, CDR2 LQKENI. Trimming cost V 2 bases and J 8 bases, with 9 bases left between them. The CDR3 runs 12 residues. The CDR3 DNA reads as TGTGCCAGCTCACCAGGGACGGGAGGCTACACCTTC. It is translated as CASSPGTGGYTF.

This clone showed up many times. In DNA form, the CDR3 reads TGTGCCAGCAGTTGGGGAGCGGTTAATAATTCACCCCTCCACTTT. Protein sequence: CASSWGAVNNSPLHF. The chain links TRBV6-2 or TRBV6-3 to TRBJ1-6; D gene unclear. The CDR3 spans 15 residues. CDR1 is MNHEY, CDR2 SVGEGT, per germline. V shed 4 bases and J shed 5 bases, with 12 bases lying between them.

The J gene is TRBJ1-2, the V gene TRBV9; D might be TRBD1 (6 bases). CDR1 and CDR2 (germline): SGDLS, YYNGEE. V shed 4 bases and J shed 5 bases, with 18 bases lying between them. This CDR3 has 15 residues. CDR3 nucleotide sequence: TGTGCCAGCAGCTCCAGCGACGGGACAACTTATGGCTACACCTTC. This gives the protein CASSSSDGTTYGYTF.

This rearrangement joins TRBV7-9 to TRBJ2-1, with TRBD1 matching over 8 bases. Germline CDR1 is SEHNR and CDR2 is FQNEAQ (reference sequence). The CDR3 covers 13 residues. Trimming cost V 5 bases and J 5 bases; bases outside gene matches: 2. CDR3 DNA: TGTGCCAGCAGCCGACAGGGGAACAATGAGCAGTTCTTC. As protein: CASSRQGNNEQFF. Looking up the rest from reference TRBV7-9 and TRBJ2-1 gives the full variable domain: DTGVSQNPRHKITKRGQNVTFRCDPISEHNRLYWYRQTLGQGPEFLTYFQNEAQLEKSRLLSDRFSAERPKGSFSTLEIQRTEQGDSAMYLCASSRQGNNEQFFGPGTRLTVL.

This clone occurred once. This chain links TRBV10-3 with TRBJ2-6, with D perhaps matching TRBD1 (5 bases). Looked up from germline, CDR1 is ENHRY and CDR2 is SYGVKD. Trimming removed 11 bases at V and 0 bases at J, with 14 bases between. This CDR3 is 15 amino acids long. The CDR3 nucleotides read TGTGCCTCAAGGACCGACAGCTCTGGGGCCAACGTCCTGACTTTC. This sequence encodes CASRTDSSGANVLTF.